A selection of T cell receptor beta chains follows, all from one sample in a study of T cells in tuberculosis. The repertoire was sequenced with immunoSEQ multiplex PCR; TCRdb's copy has only in-frame clones and lacks some. The table shows around 33,000 clones, with 92% occurring only once. This sample comprised PBMCs, obtained at tuberculosis diagnosis. The receptors here all came from an adult with tuberculosis. Some clones in this sample may be carry-over from other donors' samples. Each CDR3 is given with its conserved first and last residue. D genes are given only for firm matches. A clone size is listed for some rows: how often the clone was seen (once, few, many), or a class if it is expanded.

TRBD2	TRBV6-5	TRBJ2-3	few	CASRLAGGFGDTQYF	TGTGCCAGCAGGCTAGCGGGGGGTTTTGGAGATACGCAGTATTTT
NA	TRBV5-4	TRBJ2-7	NA	CASSLLLHEQYF	TGTGCCAGCAGCTTGTTACTCCACGAGCAGTACTTC
TRBD1	TRBV5-5	TRBJ2-3	NA	CASSRRRTGQQADTQYF	TGTGCCAGCAGCAGACGAAGGACGGGACAGCAAGCAGATACGCAGTATTTT
TRBD2	TRBV6-1	TRBJ2-3	NA	CATTSGGYGYTQYF	TGTGCCACAACTAGCGGGGGGTATGGTTATACGCAGTATTTT
TRBD2	TRBV7-2	TRBJ2-7	NA	CASSTSGGPYEQYF	TGTGCCAGCAGTACCAGCGGGGGTCCCTACGAGCAGTACTTC
NA	TRBV9	TRBJ1-2	NA	CASSVVGGFGYTF	TGTGCCAGCAGCGTCGTCGGGGGGTTCGGCTACACCTTC
NA	TRBV2	TRBJ1-5	NA	CASSGEGNNQPQHF	TGTGCCAGCAGTGGGGAGGGGAACAATCAGCCCCAGCATTTT
TRBD1	TRBV19	TRBJ1-6	NA	CASSMVGQGNSPLHF	TGTGCCAGTAGTATGGTAGGACAGGGAAATTCACCCCTCCACTTT
NA	TRBV15	TRBJ1-2	NA	CATSSGPKIYGYTF	TGTGCCACCAGCAGTGGGCCGAAGATCTATGGCTACACCTTC
NA	TRBV7-9	TRBJ2-7	NA	CASSFHPGENEQYF	TGTGCCAGCAGCTTCCACCCAGGGGAGAACGAGCAGTACTTC
NA	TRBV5-1	TRBJ2-2	NA	CASSKGGGAANTGELFF	TGCGCCAGCTCCAAAGGCGGCGGGGCTGCGAACACCGGGGAGCTGTTTTTT
NA	TRBV5-6	TRBJ2-4	NA	CASSLASDDRSPKNIQYF	TGTGCCAGCAGCTTGGCCTCGGATGACAGGTCTCCCAAAAACATTCAGTACTTC
TRBD1	TRBV10-3	TRBJ1-1	NA	CAISETGQVGTEAFF	TGTGCCATCAGTGAGACCGGACAGGTTGGAACTGAAGCTTTCTTT
TRBD1	TRBV19	TRBJ2-1	NA	CASSIQGAWNEQFF	TGTGCCAGTAGTATCCAGGGGGCTTGGAATGAGCAGTTCTTC
TRBD1	TRBV7-9	TRBJ1-6	NA	CASSLIPGQGVGDSPLHF	TGTGCCAGCAGCTTAATCCCGGGACAGGGGGTCGGGGATTCACCCCTCCACTTT
TRBD1	TRBV6-5	TRBJ1-1	NA	CASRADRGDTEAFF	TGTGCCAGCAGGGCGGACAGGGGAGACACTGAAGCTTTCTTT
NA	TRBV7-8	TRBJ1-6	NA	CASSWGHPREPLHF	TGTGCCAGCAGCTGGGGACATCCCAGAGAACCCCTCCACTTT
TRBD1	TRBV7-2	TRBJ1-3	NA	CASSLARDSAGNTIYF	TGTGCCAGCAGCTTAGCCCGGGACAGTGCTGGAAACACCATATATTTT